This TCR beta chain was captured by sequencing in a study of OX40 agonist ivuxolimab in advanced cancers. Context from the whole study: Ivuxolimab, which targeted the costimulatory receptor OX40 (CD134), was an agonistic, fully human IgG2 monoclonal antibody. In the dose-escalation cohort, roughly 80% of patients were male, and the mean age was approximately 55 years, with a range of about 23 to 80. Of the approximately 50 dose-escalation patients, hepatocellular carcinoma was present in some 19, melanoma in approximately 15, renal cell carcinoma in 9 and head and neck cancer in 9. Intravenous ivuxolimab was administered to patients every 2 weeks at six dose levels: 0.01, 0.1, 0.3, 1.5, 3 and 10 mg/kg. The paper covers the monotherapy dose-escalation part of the phase I ivuxolimab trial, which included N ≈ 50 patients. Partial responses occurred in three dose-escalation patients: two with cutaneous melanoma and one with hepatocellular carcinoma. The purpose of peripheral TCRbeta sequencing was to test whether ivuxolimab changed TCR sequence diversity and led to clonal T-cell expansion. Prior anti-PD-1, anti-PD-L1 or anti-CTLA-4 therapy was permitted, and checkpoint inhibitors had been received by around 39% of dose-escalation patients.

A note on this clone: It lacks a known antigen. Per-nucleotide qualities are absent, and no much larger clonotype sits a single base away.

Genomic DNA was isolated from the sorted cells so that the TCRbeta CDR3 region could be sequenced. The immunoSEQ Assay was used for sequencing of TCRbeta CDR3 regions. This is the immuneACCESS table as TCRdb keeps it, with only in-frame sequences that have V and J called. A part of the clones is gone; compared with another copy, unresolved V genes explain less than half, and the rest is unexplained. The sample has fewer than 85,000 clones on record, more than 85% of them singletons. Jointly, the top ten make up more than 8.5% of the sample. Study-wide conclusions, independent of this receptor: Low levels of normalized T-cell clonal expansion were also seen in some patients who did not respond. Partial responders in the 0.1-3.0 mg/kg groups had among the lowest normalized peripheral clonal expansion, especially among CD8+ T cells. At doses from 0.1 to 3.0 mg/kg, clonal expansion was seen in both CD4+ and CD8+ blood T cells between baseline and week 6. Antigen specificity was not determined for the clonally expanded peripheral T cells. After ivuxolimab, more expanded clones were found on average in CD8+ T cells than in CD4+ T cells.

Patients with a history of autoimmune disease or receiving systemic immunosuppression were excluded from the trial. Peripheral blood for TCR sequencing was collected from all dose cohorts at baseline, on cycle 4 day 1, and on cycle 7 day 1. Samples came from an open-label, multicenter, first-in-human phase I dose-escalation trial of ivuxolimab. Adults with locally advanced or metastatic head and neck squamous cell, hepatocellular, melanoma or renal cell carcinoma were enrolled in the trial. CD4+ and CD8+ T cells were sorted separately from peripheral blood before TCR sequencing. Via the germline V gene, CDR1 is LGHNA and CDR2 YSLEER. V is cut back by 0 bases and J by 6 bases, with 4 bases in the junction unmatched. The CDR3 sequence holds 15 residues, the cysteine and phenylalanine included. The CDR3 DNA has 45 bases and is translated from base 1.

The rearrangement combines TRBV4-3 with TRBJ2-2; 7 bases in the junction line up with TRBD2. Sequencing was performed on CD4+ or CD8+ T cells sorted from blood, taken in a trial of the OX40 agonist ivuxolimab. The sequence derives from an adult with an advanced solid tumor such as melanoma, head and neck, liver or kidney cancer. In nucleotide form, the sequence is TGCGCCAGCAGCCAAGATGGGGGGGACTCCGGGGAGCTGTTTTTT. Its product reads: CASSQDGGDSGELFF.